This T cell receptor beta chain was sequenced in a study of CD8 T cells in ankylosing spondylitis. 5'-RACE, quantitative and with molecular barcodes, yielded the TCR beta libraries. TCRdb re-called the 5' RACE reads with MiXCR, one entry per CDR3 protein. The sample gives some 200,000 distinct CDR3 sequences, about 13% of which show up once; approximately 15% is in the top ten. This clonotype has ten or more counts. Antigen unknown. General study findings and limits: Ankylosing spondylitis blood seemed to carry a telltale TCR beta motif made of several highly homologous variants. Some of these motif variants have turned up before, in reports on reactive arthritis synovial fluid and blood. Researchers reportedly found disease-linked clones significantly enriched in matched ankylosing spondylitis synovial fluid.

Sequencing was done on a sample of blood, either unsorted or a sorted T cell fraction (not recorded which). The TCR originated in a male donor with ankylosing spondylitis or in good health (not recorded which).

CDR3 DNA sequence: TGCGCCAGCAGCCTACGGGCGGAGGGGGCCGCTAACTATGGCTACACCTTC. Residues: CASSLRAEGAANYGYTF. This chain joins TRBV4-1 and TRBJ1-2; TRBD1 agrees at 7 bases. The CDR3 has 17 amino acids. Trimming took 4 bases from V and 0 from J; bases not matched to a gene: 11. Germline values: CDR1 MGHRA, CDR2 YSYEKL.